The 25 T cell receptor beta chains below come from one sample, sequenced in a study of sequential checkpoint blockade in melanoma (dated by TCRdb to the late 2010s). The meaning of the sample's treatment or condition label: randomized to nivolumab then ipilimumab (arm A) or the reverse (arm B). Libraries were prepared through the immunoSEQ multiplex PCR assay. This immuneACCESS table, as held by TCRdb, lists in-frame sequences with V and J called but not all clones. Of the missing ones, under half trace to an unresolved V gene in checked studies; the others have no known cause. This sample gives 15,000 to 20,000 clones in total; under 60% of them show up just once. Clones ranked in the top ten supply approximately 15% of the sample. The specimen was CD8+ T cells sorted from blood (inferred from file names), collected from a patient given nivolumab and ipilimumab in sequence. The source of these receptors is a human donor with melanoma.

This clone appeared a few times. CDR3: CASNNGLSGTDTQYF. CDR3 DNA sequence: TGTGCCAGCAACAACGGACTATCAGGGACAGATACGCAGTATTTT. The rearrangement uses TRBV5-4 and TRBJ2-3, with D possibly TRBD2 on 6 matching bases. This CDR3 comprises 15 residues. Germline V gene data show CDR1 as SGHNT and CDR2 as YYREEE (reference sequence). Trimming left V 6 bases short and J 3 bases short, with 17 bases between.

On this clone: Other DNA sequences in the same sample also yield this CDR3. The chain uses TRBV7-9 and TRBJ1-1; TRBD1 is a possible D gene (5 bases). The CDR3 has 14 residues. Germline CDR1 is SEHNR and CDR2 is FQNEAQ (reference sequence). V was pared by 1 base and J by 2 bases, with 8 bases between. CDR3 bases: TGTGCCAGCAGCTTAGGGGGGGGAAACACTGAAGCTTTCTTT. It encodes CASSLGGGNTEAFF.

The chain joins TRBV4-1 to TRBJ2-5, with D perhaps TRBD2 (5 bases). The J call may not be correct, given that the DNA end is closer to TRBJ2-7. Germline V gene data show CDR1 as MGHRA and CDR2 as YSYEKL. CDR3 length: 15 amino acids. CDR3 protein: CASSQESGLSYEQYF. CDR3 sequence (DNA): TGCGCCAGCAGCCAAGAGAGCGGCCTTTCCTACGAGCAGTACTTC.

The chain is built from TRBV19 and TRBJ1-2, with a tentative D call TRBD1 (5 bases). The CDR3 totals 13 residues. Germline V gene sequence: CDR1 LNHDA, CDR2 SQIVND (reference sequence). Trimming took 3 bases from V and 2 from J, leaving 7 bases between them. CDR3 sequence: CASSMGRNYGYTF. CDR3 nucleotide sequence: TGTGCCAGTAGTATGGGGCGGAACTATGGCTACACCTTC.

This sequence joins TRBV28 and TRBJ2-2, with 8 bases matching TRBD2. Germline V gene sequence: CDR1 MDHEN, CDR2 SYDVKM. The junction had 14 bases not matched to a gene; V was cut back by 4 bases and J by 7 bases. The CDR3 extends over 17 amino acids. In nucleotides, the CDR3 is TGTGCCAGCAGTTGGTCGGTAGGGACTAGGTATAACGGGGAGCTGTTTTTT. Encoded protein: CASSWSVGTRYNGELFF.

This chain uses TRBV6-4 with TRBJ1-5; D is possibly TRBD1 (5 bases). The V end lost 2 bases, the J end lost 0 bases, and 11 bases lay between the germline ends. The CDR3 sequence is 16 residues long. CDR1 and CDR2 from the germline V gene are MRHNA and SNTAGT. The CDR3 protein is CASSDTQGSSNQPQHF. The CDR3 DNA reads as TGTGCCAGCAGTGACACCCAGGGTAGTAGCAATCAGCCCCAGCATTTT.

V usage is TRBV5-6 and J usage is TRBJ2-1, with D perhaps matching TRBD2 (5 bases). V dropped 4 bases and J dropped 3 bases, with 8 bases sitting between them. Germline V gene data show CDR1 as SGHDT and CDR2 as YYEEEE. The CDR3 is 13 amino acids. CDR3 sequence reads: CASSPGNYNEQFF. DNA for the CDR3: TGTGCCAGCAGCCCGGGGAACTACAATGAGCAGTTCTTC.

This chain joins TRBV5-6 and TRBJ2-1; 7 positions agree with TRBD1. J lost 10 bases, V lost 1 base, and 5 bases had no gene match. The CDR3 covers 13 residues. From germline, CDR1 is SGHDT and CDR2 YYEEEE. The CDR3 DNA follows: TGTGCCAGCAGCTTGTTAGGGGGCCAAGAGCAGTTCTTC. Amino acid sequence: CASSLLGGQEQFF.

The chain uses TRBV9 and TRBJ1-2, with a tentative D call TRBD1 (6 bases). V lost 0 bases, J lost 8 bases, and 17 bases lay in between. Germline lookup yields CDR1 SGDLS and CDR2 YYNGEE. This CDR3 region has 15 residues. The CDR3 nucleotides read TGTGCCAGCAGCGTAGGGATGGGGGCGATGGAAGGCTACACCTTC. This translates into CASSVGMGAMEGYTF.

The table lists this clone with a few counts. The chain couples TRBV30 to TRBJ1-4, with D unclear. In germline, CDR1 is GTSNPN, CDR2 SVGIG (reference sequence). Trimming cost V 3 bases and J 5 bases, with 25 bases left between them. This CDR3 region has 18 residues. CDR3 nucleotides: TGTGCCTGGAGAACCGGGGAAGATCATTTAGTGGGGAATGAAAAACTGTTTTTT. Encoded protein: CAWRTGEDHLVGNEKLFF.

The chain employs TRBV5-5 and TRBJ2-1; possibly TRBD1 for D (6 bases). The CDR3 loop spans 13 amino acids. Germline lookup yields CDR1 SGHKS and CDR2 YYEKEE (reference sequence). V was trimmed by 5 bases and J by 6 bases, leaving 12 bases between them. CDR3 sequence (DNA): TGTGCCAGCAGGCCCGGGACAAGCAATGAGCAGTTCTTC. Its protein is CASRPGTSNEQFF.

This clone was counted once. V is TRBV4-2 and J is TRBJ2-5, with TRBD1 matching 9 bases. The CDR3 extends over 13 amino acids. Unmatched junction bases numbered 3, after V lost 4 bases and J lost 6 bases. Germline V gives CDR1 LGHNA, CDR2 YNFKEQ. CDR3 DNA: TGTGCCAGCAGCCCCGGACAGGGGAAGACCCAGTACTTC. Translating it yields CASSPGQGKTQYF.

In regard to this clone: Germline and junction disagree at one end, which may indicate a read error. This sample includes further DNA sequences coding for the same CDR3. This chain uses TRBV27 with TRBJ1-1; a weak D match, TRBD1 (6 bases). The CDR3 has 14 amino acids. The germline V gene has CDR1 MNHEY and CDR2 SMNVEV (reference sequence). CDR3 nucleotides: TGTGCTAGCAGTTTATCGGTAGGGGGCACTGAAGCTTTCTTT. Its protein product is CASSLSVGGTEAFF.

This clone was found a few times. The chain recombines TRBV4-2 with TRBJ1-2; unclear D gene. The CDR3 runs 12 residues. Germline CDR1 and CDR2: LGHNA and YNFKEQ. V was pared by 5 bases and J by 3 bases, with 7 bases between. This chain's CDR3 is CASSLDYYGYTF. The CDR3 DNA reads TGTGCCAGCAGCTTAGATTACTATGGCTACACCTTC.

This clone came up a few times. The chain combines TRBV6-1 with TRBJ2-5, with 7 nucleotides matching TRBD1. Losses at the gene ends were 5 bases for V and 4 bases for J; bases not matched to a gene: 10. There are 15 residues in the CDR3. Per germline, CDR1 MNHNS and CDR2 SASEGT. Written as DNA, the CDR3 is TGTGCCAGCAGTCAACTAGGGGGCTCGGCAGAGACCCAGTACTTC. Amino acid sequence: CASSQLGGSAETQYF.

The chain combines TRBV5-6 with TRBJ2-5, with 7 bases fitting TRBD1. The J call may not be correct, given that the DNA end is closer to TRBJ2-7. CDR1 and CDR2 from the germline V gene are SGHDT and YYEEEE. CDR3 length: 14 residues. CDR3 nucleotide sequence: TGTGCCAGCAGCTCTTCGACAGGGTCCTACGAGCAGTACTTC. Amino acids: CASSSSTGSYEQYF.

The gene calls are TRBV2 and TRBJ2-5; possibly TRBD1 for D (6 bases). The better agreement between TRBJ2-7 and the DNA end casts doubt on the J call. The CDR3 spans 14 residues. Germline assignment: CDR1 SNHLY and CDR2 FYNNEI. The CDR3 sequence is CASIPGAASYEQYF. In nucleotides, the CDR3 is TGTGCCAGCATCCCAGGGGCCGCATCCTACGAGCAGTACTTC.

The rearrangement uses TRBV15 and TRBJ1-2; 10 bases align to TRBD1. The CDR3 covers 14 residues. With 5 bases clipped from V and 6 bases from J, the junction kept 6 bases outside the gene matches. Germline V gives CDR1 LNHNV, CDR2 YYDKDF (reference sequence). CDR3 sequence reads: CATSDDRGPNGYTF. The CDR3 coding sequence is TGTGCCACCAGCGACGACAGGGGGCCTAATGGCTACACCTTC.

In DNA, the CDR3 is TGCGCCAGCAGCCAAGATTCCGTAGGGGCCTACGAGCAGTACTTC. The encoded protein is CASSQDSVGAYEQYF. The chain uses TRBV4-1 and TRBJ2-7; the D gene is possibly TRBD1 (5 bases). Per germline, CDR1 MGHRA and CDR2 YSYEKL. The CDR3 is 15 residues long. V lost 0 bases, J lost 2 bases, and 11 bases lay in between.

V is TRBV7-9 and J is TRBJ2-2; TRBD1 aligns across 9 bases. J gave up 3 bases and V 5 bases, and 4 bases lay outside the gene matches. The germline CDR1 and CDR2 sequences are SEHNR and FQNEAQ (reference sequence). The CDR3 is 15 residues long. The CDR3 loop reads CASSPGQGDTGELFF. Written as DNA, the CDR3 is TGTGCCAGCAGCCCGGGACAGGGCGACACCGGGGAGCTGTTTTTT.

This clone appeared a single time. The chain is built from TRBV4-1 and TRBJ2-7; TRBD1 is a possible D gene (6 bases). Germline loops: CDR1 MGHRA, CDR2 YSYEKL. Trimming took 1 base from V and 4 from J, leaving 11 bases between them. The CDR3 contains 14 residues. CDR3 sequence: CASSQGTAEYEQYF. Here the CDR3 DNA reads TGCGCCAGCAGCCAAGGGACAGCAGAGTACGAGCAGTACTTC.

The chain uses TRBV27 and TRBJ2-1; 11 nucleotides align to TRBD2. The germline gives CDR1 MNHEY, CDR2 SMNVEV (reference sequence). The CDR3 sequence is 15 residues long. Unmatched junction bases numbered 5, after V lost 6 bases and J lost 4 bases. The CDR3 coding sequence is TGTGCCAGCAGCCCCGGGACTAGCGGTTACAATGAGCAGTTCTTC. Its protein is CASSPGTSGYNEQFF.

This clone was seen only a few times. V usage is TRBV30 and J usage is TRBJ2-1; D not certain. This CDR3 spans 12 amino acids. Germline CDR1 GTSNPN, CDR2 SVGIG (reference sequence). The germline V and J ends were trimmed by 2 bases and 4 bases, with 6 bases remaining between them. The CDR3, as DNA: TGTGCCTGGAGTACGCGGTACAATGAGCAGTTCTTC. Translation: CAWSTRYNEQFF.

This chain connects TRBV28 to TRBJ2-7; tentatively, D is TRBD1 (5 bases). Germline V gives CDR1 MDHEN, CDR2 SYDVKM. This CDR3 comprises 12 residues. The germline V and J ends were trimmed by 5 bases and 9 bases, with 14 bases remaining between them. Here the CDR3 reads CASSQGAPGQYF. The CDR3 DNA sequence: TGTGCCAGCAGTCAAGGGGCCCCAGGGCAGTACTTC.

The J gene is TRBJ2-1, the V gene TRBV7-9; no reliable D call. The V end lost 4 bases, the J end lost 5 bases, and 21 bases lay between the germline ends. The germline CDR1 and CDR2 sequences are SEHNR and FQNEAQ (reference sequence). The CDR3 spans 17 residues. The CDR3 nucleotides read TGTGCCAGCAGCTCGACGGCCAGCTACTCCACTAACAATGAGCAGTTCTTC. Translation gives CASSSTASYSTNNEQFF.